The entry below describes one T cell receptor beta chain. The antigen is unknown. The sample belongs to a study of CD8 T cells in ankylosing spondylitis. Findings of the study overall: A CD8+ phenotype characterized the disease-linked clones, which were relatively rare in peripheral blood. Disease-linked clones reportedly showed significant enrichment in matched ankylosing spondylitis synovial fluid.

The CDR3 is 14 residues long. V shed 6 bases, J shed 6 bases, and the junction held 7 bases outside the gene matches. In germline, CDR1 is ENHRY, CDR2 SYGVKD. Each TCR beta library was made by quantitative 5'-RACE that incorporated molecular barcodes. TCRdb analysed the 5' RACE reads with MiXCR anew, one entry per CDR3 protein. Among approximately 150,000 distinct CDR3 sequences listed, roughly 31% were seen once. This TCR was recovered from a male donor with ankylosing spondylitis. The chain employs TRBV10-3 and TRBJ2-1, with 8 bases lining up with TRBD1. Sequenced sample: synovial fluid, either unsorted or a sorted T cell fraction (not recorded which). CDR3 protein: CAISTGGPINEQFF. CDR3 DNA sequence: TGTGCCATCAGCACAGGGGGACCGATCAATGAGCAGTTCTTC.